This T cell receptor (beta chain) appears in the sequencing data of a study of T-cell memory formation after mild COVID-19. Study-wide results and caveats: Shrinking CD4+ clones resided mostly in CM and EM, and CD8+ ones in EMRA. Among clones contracting day 15 to 85, CD4/CD8 was balanced, whereas later expanders leaned CD4+.

A single record per CDR3 protein comes from TCRdb applying MiXCR to the 5' RACE reads. The data show about 290,000 distinct CDR3 sequences, with about a sixth seen just once and around 23% held by the top ten. A word on this clonotype: No antigen is known for it.

The V gene's germline CDR1 is SEHNR and CDR2 FQNEAQ (reference sequence). The ends lost 5 bases at V and 7 bases at J; junction bases unmatched: 13. This CDR3 contains 16 residues. The chain recombines TRBV7-9 with TRBJ2-1; TRBD1 matches at 8 bases. The TCR sequence derives from a man aged 18 to 35 who had mild COVID-19 (a few samples of this study predate the infection). Cell type and time point are not known. The sample consisted of PBMCs or a T cell subset sorted from them (not recorded which). The CDR3 protein is CASSGDGTGLHNEQFF. CDR3 nucleotide sequence: TGTGCCAGCAGCGGAGACGGGACAGGTTTACATAATGAGCAGTTCTTC.